The 28 T cell receptor beta chains below all came from one sample that was sequenced in a study of TIL therapy for anti-PD-1-resistant metastatic lung cancer. Time point indicated: pre-treatment sample, taken before nivolumab and TIL therapy. The immunoSEQ assay was v3. TCRdb's table, derived via immunoSEQ multiplex PCR, lists solely in-frame clones and lacks some. Of some 60,000 clones in the sample, about 69% were seen once. The sample was blood, taken at baseline. These receptors came from a person aged 25 to 79 with non-small cell lung cancer.

The gene calls are TRBV7-2 and TRBJ1-2; TRBD1 aligns across 10 bases. This CDR3 contains 14 residues. CDR1 is SGHTA and CDR2 is FQGNSA in the germline V gene. The V segment lost 6 bases and the J segment 4 bases; nucleotides outside the gene matches: 5. The CDR3 protein is CASRRDRGVYGYTF. DNA for the CDR3: TGTGCCAGCAGACGGGACAGGGGTGTCTATGGCTACACCTTC. Based on the CDR3 plus reference TRBV7-2 and TRBJ1-2, the full variable domain is GAGVSQSPSNKVTEKGKDVELRCDPISGHTALYWYRQSLGQGLEFLIYFQGNSAPDKSGLPSDRFSAERTGGSVSTLTIQRTQQEDSAVYLCASRRDRGVYGYTFGSGTRLTVV.

The V and J genes are TRBV7-9 and TRBJ1-6, with D perhaps TRBD1 (6 bases). The germline CDR1 and CDR2 sequences are SEHNR and FQNEAQ (reference sequence). The CDR3 extends over 14 amino acids. Trimming pared 5 bases from V and 8 bases from J, leaving 13 bases between. The CDR3 DNA reads TGTGCCAGCAGCCTAATAGGACAGTATTCACCCCTCCACTTT. This gives the protein CASSLIGQYSPLHF.

This clone has a handful of counts. The chain has TRBV27 and TRBJ1-1; D not certain. Germline assignment: CDR1 MNHEY and CDR2 SMNVEV (reference sequence). Trimming stripped 8 bases from V and 0 bases from J, with 13 bases between. The CDR3 runs 14 residues. As DNA, the CDR3 is TGTGCCAGCGCCCCCGGACTGATGAACACTGAAGCTTTCTTT. This gives the protein CASAPGLMNTEAFF.

J is TRBJ2-3 and V is TRBV10-3; 9 bases line up with TRBD2. The CDR3 runs to 16 residues. Germline CDR1 reads ENHRY; CDR2 reads SYGVKD. V trimming: 4 bases; J trimming: 2 bases; junction bases outside the gene matches: 7. The CDR3: CAISGRTSEYTDTQYF. CDR3 bases: TGTGCCATCAGTGGGAGGACTAGCGAATACACAGATACGCAGTATTTT.

This rearrangement joins TRBV7-9 to TRBJ2-1; D is ambiguous. Between the trimmed V and J ends, which lost 6 bases and 5 bases, there was a span of 8 bases. The germline gives CDR1 SEHNR, CDR2 FQNEAQ (reference sequence). This CDR3 has 12 residues. In DNA, the CDR3 is TGTGCCAGCAGACCCGTGAACAATGAGCAGTTCTTC. Protein: CASRPVNNEQFF.

V is TRBV5-4 and J is TRBJ2-3, with D maybe TRBD2 (6 bases). Germline CDR1 and CDR2: SGHNT and YYREEE (reference sequence). Trimming removed 7 bases from V and 6 bases from J, with 21 bases in between. This CDR3 comprises 15 residues. CDR3 sequence (DNA): TGTGCCAGCGCCTCGGGAGCGGTGGGGGAGGATACGCAGTATTTT. It specifies CASASGAVGEDTQYF. The whole variable domain, filled in from reference TRBV5-4 and TRBJ2-3, reads ETGVTQSPTHLIKTRGQQVTLRCSSQSGHNTVSWYQQALGQGPQFIFQYYREEENGRGNFPPRFSGLQFPNYSSELNVNALELDDSALYLCASASGAVGEDTQYFGPGTRLTVL.

The chain combines TRBV28 with TRBJ1-6; D is possibly TRBD1 (5 bases). Trimming took off 2 bases at V and 2 bases at J, with 13 bases between the two ends. The CDR3 covers 17 residues. Per the germline V gene, CDR1 is MDHEN and CDR2 is SYDVKM. CDR3 amino acids: CASSLRGNGPYNSPLHF. CDR3 DNA sequence: TGTGCCAGCAGTTTACGGGGGAATGGGCCCTATAATTCACCCCTCCACTTT. Looking up the rest from reference TRBV28 and TRBJ1-6 gives the full variable domain: DVKVTQSSRYLVKRTGEKVFLECVQDMDHENMFWYRQDPGLGLRLIYFSYDVKMKEKGDIPEGYSVSREKKERFSLILESASTNQTSMYLCASSLRGNGPYNSPLHFGNGTRLTVT.

The chain couples TRBV28 to TRBJ2-7, with a tentative D call TRBD1 (7 bases). The V and J ends lost 6 bases and 5 bases respectively, with 17 bases between them. The germline V gene has CDR1 MDHEN and CDR2 SYDVKM. The CDR3 totals 14 residues. CDR3 sequence reads: CASSTPGGYNEQYF. CDR3 nucleotide sequence: TGTGCCAGCAGCACCCCAGGGGGGTACAACGAGCAGTACTTC. Full variable domain (outside the CDR3, taken from reference TRBV28 and TRBJ2-7): DVKVTQSSRYLVKRTGEKVFLECVQDMDHENMFWYRQDPGLGLRLIYFSYDVKMKEKGDIPEGYSVSREKKERFSLILESASTNQTSMYLCASSTPGGYNEQYFGPGTRLTVT.

This clone has just one count. The chain recombines TRBV6-6 with TRBJ1-3, with TRBD1 matching 7 bases. J lost 0 bases, V lost 9 bases, and 8 bases had no gene match. The length of the CDR3 is 15 residues. Germline V gene sequence: CDR1 MNHNY, CDR2 SVGAGI (reference sequence). The chain's CDR3 is CASKQGLNSGNTIYF. For the CDR3, the DNA is TGTGCCAGTAAACAGGGGCTGAACTCTGGAAACACCATATATTTT.

The J gene is TRBJ2-1, the V gene TRBV10-1, with 9 bases lining up with TRBD1. V was clipped by 3 bases and J by 6 bases; unmatched bases: 12. The CDR3 covers 17 residues. CDR1 WNHNN and CDR2 SYGVQD come from the germline V gene (reference sequence). The CDR3 loop is CASSDYDRTGVSNEQFF. The CDR3 DNA reads TGCGCCAGCAGTGACTATGACAGGACAGGGGTTAGCAATGAGCAGTTCTTC.

This chain joins TRBV6-5 and TRBJ2-2; 8 bases match TRBD1. This CDR3 is 16 amino acids long. The germline gives CDR1 MNHEY, CDR2 SVGAGI. The V gene end was trimmed by 0 bases and the J gene end by 5 bases; junction bases not matched to a gene: 5. CDR3 sequence (DNA): TGTGCCAGCAGTTACTCTGGACAGGGACCGACCGGGGAGCTGTTTTTT. It yields the protein CASSYSGQGPTGELFF.

This clone was recorded many times. The V call is TRBV5-5, the J call TRBJ1-4; unclear D gene. Looked up from germline, CDR1 is SGHKS and CDR2 is YYEKEE (reference sequence). CDR3 length: 16 residues. Deletions cut 0 bases from V and 10 bases from J, with 19 bases between. The CDR3 is CASSLELVGGLSKLFF. The DNA for the CDR3 is TGTGCCAGCAGCTTGGAATTGGTAGGAGGGTTATCAAAACTGTTTTTT.

This clone was seen a handful of times. V usage is TRBV5-1 and J usage is TRBJ2-3; D is unresolved. CDR1 and CDR2 (germline): SGHRS, YFSETQ. The CDR3 spans 15 residues. Trimming removed 1 base at V and 1 base at J, with 10 bases between. CDR3 DNA: TGCGCCAGCAGCTTGTGGCGGACGGGCACAGATACGCAGTATTTT. It specifies CASSLWRTGTDTQYF.

V and J are TRBV7-9 and TRBJ2-1; 9 bases are a match to TRBD2. CDR1 SEHNR and CDR2 FQNEAQ come from the germline V gene (reference sequence). The V segment lost 1 base and the J segment 3 bases; nucleotides outside the gene matches: 1. The CDR3 runs to 15 residues. CDR3: CASSLGLADYNEQFF. In DNA, the CDR3 is TGTGCCAGCAGCTTAGGACTAGCGGACTACAATGAGCAGTTCTTC.

V usage is TRBV2 and J usage is TRBJ2-1; D gene ambiguous. The CDR3 has 13 amino acids. Trimming took 3 bases from V and 5 from J, leaving 8 bases between them. CDR1 and CDR2 from the germline V gene are SNHLY and FYNNEI. CDR3 residues: CASSENTNNEQFF. For the CDR3, the DNA is TGTGCCAGCAGTGAGAACACAAACAATGAGCAGTTCTTC.

The J gene is TRBJ2-5, the V gene TRBV7-3; TRBD1 or TRBD2 may be the D gene (5 bases each). The V gene's germline CDR1 is SGHTA and CDR2 FQGTGA. Between the trimmed V and J ends, which lost 5 bases and 4 bases, there was a span of 23 bases. The CDR3 covers 17 residues. CDR3 protein: CASSPPGPIRRSETQYF. CDR3 coding DNA: TGTGCCAGCAGCCCACCGGGACCCATCCGGAGATCAGAGACCCAGTACTTC.

The chain employs TRBV10-3 and TRBJ1-1; the D gene is possibly TRBD1 (6 bases). Trimming took off 10 bases at V and 1 base at J, with 19 bases between the two ends. This CDR3 spans 15 amino acids. The germline V gene encodes CDR1 ENHRY and CDR2 SYGVKD. The CDR3, as DNA: TGTGCCACCACATTCGACAGGTCCCGGAACACTGAAGCTTTCTTT. It is translated as CATTFDRSRNTEAFF.

In this sample, this clone turned up a few times. The chain joins TRBV2 to TRBJ2-7, with a tentative D call TRBD1 (5 bases). The CDR3 has 13 amino acids. V was clipped by 6 bases and J by 1 base, with 10 bases between them. Germline V lookup: CDR1 SNHLY, CDR2 FYNNEI. The DNA for the CDR3 is TGTGCCAGCAGCCTGACAGTTTCCTACGAGCAGTACTTC. It is translated as CASSLTVSYEQYF.

This CDR3 is CASSPLWAGGPVGEQYF. CDR3 nucleotides: TGTGCCAGCAGTCCCCTCTGGGCGGGAGGGCCGGTTGGTGAGCAGTACTTC. The V gene is TRBV28, the J gene TRBJ2-5, with 9 bases aligning to TRBD2. The junction had 21 bases not matched to a gene; V was cut back by 5 bases and J by 11 bases. The germline gives CDR1 MDHEN, CDR2 SYDVKM. CDR3 length: 17 residues. Supplemented by reference TRBV28 and TRBJ2-5, the full variable domain reads DVKVTQSSRYLVKRTGEKVFLECVQDMDHENMFWYRQDPGLGLRLIYFSYDVKMKEKGDIPEGYSVSREKKERFSLILESASTNQTSMYLCASSPLWAGGPVGEQYFGPGTRLLVL.

This clone came up a few times. The chain links TRBV7-2 to TRBJ2-1; possibly TRBD1 or TRBD2 for D (5 bases each). The V end was cut by 6 bases, the J end by 8 bases, with 17 bases between. The germline V gene has CDR1 SGHTA and CDR2 FQGNSA. The CDR3 covers 14 residues. CDR3 coding DNA: TGTGCCAGCAGGGGGGTGGACCGGACCCATGAGCAGTTCTTC. Translated, it gives CASRGVDRTHEQFF.

The gene calls are TRBV29-1 and TRBJ1-2; no firm D call. The CDR3 has 13 amino acids. V was cut by 4 bases and J by 0 bases, with 9 bases left in between. The germline gives CDR1 SQVTM, CDR2 ANQGSEA. The CDR3 reads CSVVVGTNYGYTF. Here the CDR3 DNA reads TGCAGCGTTGTTGTGGGAACTAACTATGGCTACACCTTC.

DNA for the CDR3: TGCGCCAGCAGCCCAACCGGGACTTACTATCAAGAGACCCAGTACTTC. Its protein is CASSPTGTYYQETQYF. The chain couples TRBV5-1 to TRBJ2-5, with D perhaps TRBD2 (6 bases). The germline gives CDR1 SGHRS, CDR2 YFSETQ. The CDR3 contains 16 residues. V was shortened by 4 bases and J by 2 bases, with 18 bases between the two germline ends.

The chain links TRBV6-5 to TRBJ1-2, with a weak D call TRBD1 (6 bases). The CDR3 sequence is 13 residues long. V was shortened by 6 bases and J by 8 bases, with 16 bases between the two germline ends. Germline V CDR1 and CDR2: MNHEY, SVGAGI. The chain's CDR3 is CASRFTGTGGYTF. The DNA for the CDR3 is TGTGCCAGCAGATTTACAGGGACTGGGGGCTACACCTTC.

The rearrangement links TRBV10-3 to TRBJ2-7, with D perhaps matching TRBD1 (6 bases). The CDR3 is 14 amino acids. The germline V gene encodes CDR1 ENHRY and CDR2 SYGVKD. Trimming removed 0 bases at V and 2 bases at J, with 8 bases between. The CDR3 DNA sequence: TGTGCCATCAGTGAGTCGGACAGAACCTACGAGCAGTACTTC. Residues: CAISESDRTYEQYF.

The chain recombines TRBV29-1 with TRBJ2-3; D possibly corresponds to TRBD1 (5 bases). Germline V CDR1 and CDR2: SQVTM, ANQGSEA. The CDR3 has 13 amino acids. V was trimmed by 3 bases and J by 1 base, leaving 8 bases between them. The CDR3 DNA follows: TGCAGCGTTGAGGAACAGGGCACAGATACGCAGTATTTT. Residues: CSVEEQGTDTQYF.

This clone was observed a handful of times. CDR3 sequence reads: CASSEDSNTEAFF. DNA for the CDR3: TGTGCCAGCAGTGAGGACTCAAACACTGAAGCTTTCTTT. This rearrangement joins TRBV25-1 to TRBJ1-1; D is unresolved. The V gene's germline CDR1 is MGHDK and CDR2 SYGVNS. Trimming stripped 3 bases from V and 2 bases from J, with 7 bases between. The CDR3 is made up of 13 amino acids.

This sequence joins TRBV9 and TRBJ1-2, with TRBD1 as a possible D gene (6 bases). The germline V gene encodes CDR1 SGDLS and CDR2 YYNGEE. Trimming took off 4 bases at V and 5 bases at J, with 15 bases between the two ends. CDR3 size: 14 residues. CDR3 residues: CASSPGGGQYGYTF. The CDR3 DNA sequence: TGTGCCAGCAGCCCGGGAGGGGGGCAATATGGCTACACCTTC.

V and J are TRBV6-5 and TRBJ1-2; TRBD1 is a possible D gene (5 bases). The CDR3 runs 12 residues. Germline assignment: CDR1 MNHEY and CDR2 SVGAGI. Trimming cost V 6 bases and J 4 bases, with 9 bases left between them. In DNA form, the CDR3 reads TGTGCCAGCAGCCAGGGTACCTATGGCTACACCTTC. Amino acids: CASSQGTYGYTF.